The subject of this entry is one T cell receptor (beta chain). Its antigen is not identified. When replicate PCRs were run on sorted subsets, they used about 200 ng DNA, some 29,000 T cell genomes. Assay used: immunoSEQ multiplex PCR; TCRdb lists only in-frame clones, some missing. The sample yields approximately 2,300,000 clones, 80% to 95% seen once. The record originates from a study of shared clonotypes between healthy human individuals. Broader study findings: An effect of sequencing depth on clonotype sharing among donors was expected.

The split of CD4+ cells yielded CD45RA+ naive and CD45RA-negative memory subsets. Source material: naive CD4+ T cells from PBMCs. Stated subset: CD45RA+ positively selected. This TCR was sampled from a young man in good health. Some clones in this sample may be carry-over from other donors' samples.

The CDR3 loop is CASSLRSGQGYEQYF. As DNA, the CDR3 is TGTGCCAGCAGCTTACGGTCTGGACAGGGCTACGAGCAGTACTTC. J is TRBJ2-7 and V is TRBV7-9; 8 nucleotides agree with TRBD1. After removal of 2 bases from V and 3 bases from J, the junction contained 6 bases not matched to a gene. Germline V gene lookup returns CDR1 SEHNR and CDR2 FQNEAQ (reference sequence). This CDR3 spans 15 amino acids. Full variable domain (outside the CDR3, taken from reference TRBV7-9 and TRBJ2-7): DTGVSQNPRHKITKRGQNVTFRCDPISEHNRLYWYRQTLGQGPEFLTYFQNEAQLEKSRLLSDRFSAERPKGSFSTLEIQRTEQGDSAMYLCASSLRSGQGYEQYFGPGTRLTVT.